This T cell receptor beta chain was documented in a study of blood T cells in healthy people across ages. Study-level points and caveats: Because donor CMV status was unknown, expanded clonotype changes were possibly confounded.

For this clonotype: Its antigen is not identified.

V was clipped by 10 bases and J by 3 bases, with 12 bases between them. The germline gives CDR1 ENHRY, CDR2 SYGVKD. The CDR3 runs to 13 residues. It was with a sample-barcoded 5' primer and a J-beta primer mix that a second PCR of roughly 6 to 12 cycles was run. Each cDNA molecule, via a template-switch adaptor with 12 random nucleotides, was tagged. MiXCR, applied by TCRdb to the 5' RACE reads, yields one record per CDR3 protein. The sample lists 1.4 million to 1.5 million distinct CDR3 sequences; 42% were seen once. This chain joins TRBV10-3 and TRBJ1-4; D unclear. The sequenced sample was blood. The origin of this receptor is a woman aged 18-29 years in good health. This CDR3 is CATTPDSNEKLFF. The CDR3, as DNA: TGTGCCACCACCCCAGATTCTAATGAAAAACTGTTTTTT.